These T cell receptor beta chains were read from a single sample in a study of blood T cell repertoires in COVID-19. Method: immunoSEQ multiplex PCR; TCRdb's copy keeps in-frame clones and lacks some. There are 150,000 to 250,000 clones in the sample; roughly four fifths occur only once, and approximately 12% lies in the top ten. Sequenced material: PBMCs or T cells enriched from blood (not recorded which). The receptors here all came from a man aged 40-50 years who had recovered from COVID-19. CDR3s include the opening cysteine and the closing phenylalanine or tryptophan. D genes are given only for firm matches. Clone size is given for some rows only: seen once, a few or many times, or a class if the clone is expanded.

J	size	V	D	DNA	CDR3
TRBJ1-1	-	TRBV20-1	-	TGCAGTGCTAGAGACCCCCCTGAGGCTTTCTTT	CSARDPPEAFF
TRBJ2-4	-	TRBV10-3	-	TGTGCCATCAGTGAGGCTGGGGCGCAGGGGCTTTCCAAAAACATTCAGTACTTC	CAISEAGAQGLSKNIQYF
TRBJ2-3	-	TRBV5-3	TRBD2	TGTGCCAGAAGCCCTCAGCTAGCGGACCACACAGATACGCAGTATTTT	CARSPQLADHTDTQYF
TRBJ1-2	few	TRBV6-5	-	TGTGCCAGCAGTTACTCGAGTAGCTTGGGCTACACCTTC	CASSYSSSLGYTF
TRBJ2-7	-	TRBV18	TRBD1	TGTGCCAGCTCTCCGGCAGGGGGCGCGGGGCACGAGCAGTACTTC	CASSPAGGAGHEQYF
TRBJ2-1	-	TRBV28	-	TGTGCCAGCAGTGAATCGACAGCCAGCTCCTACAATGAGCAGTTCTTC	CASSESTASSYNEQFF
TRBJ1-1	-	TRBV9	TRBD1	TGTGCCAGCAGCGTAGGGACAGGGCCTACTGAAGCTTTCTTT	CASSVGTGPTEAFF
TRBJ1-1	-	TRBV30	-	TGTGCCTGGAGAAGGCAGGAAAACACTGAAGCTTTCTTT	CAWRRQENTEAFF
TRBJ2-4	-	TRBV24-1	TRBD2	TGTGCCACCAGTGATCCGACTAGCTCTGCCAAAAACATTCAGTACTTC	CATSDPTSSAKNIQYF
TRBJ2-1	-	TRBV18	TRBD1	TGTGCCAGCTCACCAGGGATGACAGGGTACAATGAGCAGTTCTTC	CASSPGMTGYNEQFF
TRBJ1-2	-	TRBV2	TRBD1	TGTGCCAGCAGTGAGCCGCCGGGACAGCCCTATGGCTACACCTTC	CASSEPPGQPYGYTF
TRBJ1-5	-	TRBV21-1	-	TGTGCCAGCAGCAAAGCGCAAGGGAGGCGAAGCAATCAGCCCCAGCATTTT	CASSKAQGRRSNQPQHF
TRBJ2-7	few	TRBV7-2	TRBD2	TGTGCCAGCAGCCCAGGGACTAGCGGGACCTACGAGCAGTACTTC	CASSPGTSGTYEQYF
TRBJ1-4	once	TRBV4-3	-	TGCGCCAGCAGCCCCTATTCTGACTATAATGAAAAACTGTTTTTT	CASSPYSDYNEKLFF
TRBJ2-7	once	TRBV4-3	TRBD1	TGCGCCAGCAGCCAAGATTGGACAGGTCCCTACGAGCAGTACTTC	CASSQDWTGPYEQYF
TRBJ1-2	-	TRBV9	-	TGTGCCAGCAGCGTAGGTAACGGCTATGGCTACACCTTC	CASSVGNGYGYTF
TRBJ2-5	-	TRBV6-2/TRBV6-3	-	TGTGCCAGCAGCCCTGGCTCCCAGACCCAGTACTTC	CASSPGSQTQYF
TRBJ2-7	-	TRBV19	TRBD1	TGTGCCAGTAGTATATCCGGGACAGGGATCCACGAGCAGTACTTC	CASSISGTGIHEQYF
TRBJ1-4	-	TRBV7-9	TRBD1	TGTGCCAGCAGCCGACAGGGTTTTAATGAAAAACTGTTTTTT	CASSRQGFNEKLFF
TRBJ1-5	-	TRBV4-2	-	TGTGCCAGCAATGCGGGAGATGGGCCCCAGCATTTT	CASNAGDGPQHF
TRBJ1-6	once	TRBV19	-	TGTGCCAGTTCCTTCCGCCGAGGCGCCTATAATTCACCCCTCCACTTT	CASSFRRGAYNSPLHF
TRBJ1-6	-	TRBV5-1	TRBD1	TGCGCCAGCAGCTTGGGACGGACAGGGAATTCACCCCTCCACTTT	CASSLGRTGNSPLHF
TRBJ1-5	-	TRBV6-1	-	TGTGCCAGCAGTGACAGGAGCAATCAGCCCCAGCATTTT	CASSDRSNQPQHF
TRBJ2-1	-	TRBV7-2	-	TGTGCCAGCAGCTTAATTGGCCGCGGTGAGCAGTTCTTC	CASSLIGRGEQFF
TRBJ2-2	few	TRBV5-1	-	TGCGCCAGCAGCTTGGGACAGACGAACACCGGGGAGCTGTTTTTT	CASSLGQTNTGELFF
TRBJ1-6	-	TRBV30	-	TGTGCCTGGGATATTGGACAGAGGAATTCACCCCTCCACTTT	CAWDIGQRNSPLHF
TRBJ2-1	-	TRBV27	TRBD2	TGTGCCAGCAGTTCGATTCTTCCGGGACTAGCGGTCTACTCCTACAATGAGCAGTTCTTC	CASSSILPGLAVYSYNEQFF
TRBJ1-1	-	TRBV2	-	TGTGCCAGCTCCGACCGGGGAACTAACACTGAAGCTTTCTTT	CASSDRGTNTEAFF
TRBJ1-2	-	TRBV19	TRBD1	TGTGCCAGTAGTCCTGGACAGGGCTATGGCTACACCTTC	CASSPGQGYGYTF
TRBJ2-7	-	TRBV5-5	-	TGTGCCAGCAGCTTGGACACAGGGAAGGAGCAGTACTTC	CASSLDTGKEQYF